Listed here are 28 T cell receptor beta chains from one sample, sequenced in a study of blood T cell repertoires in COVID-19. Repertoires were generated with immunoSEQ multiplex PCR, while TCRdb's copy carries only in-frame clones and drops some. The sample lists roughly 410,000 clones, 70% to 90% occurring once. Sequencing was done on a sample of peripheral blood. Every receptor here comes from a middle-aged woman with COVID-19, enrolled during active disease.

The chain has TRBV6-6 and TRBJ1-5, with 9 nucleotides matching TRBD1. In germline, CDR1 is MNHNY, CDR2 SVGAGI (reference sequence). With 6 bases clipped from V and 3 bases from J, the junction kept 9 bases outside the gene matches. This CDR3 has 16 amino acids. The CDR3 sequence: CASRTGTGLVNQPQHF. The CDR3 DNA follows: TGTGCCAGCAGAACCGGGACAGGGTTAGTCAATCAGCCCCAGCATTTT.

The chain employs TRBV5-1 and TRBJ1-5; 9 nucleotides agree with TRBD1. The CDR3 has 15 residues. Germline-derived CDR1 and CDR2 are SGHRS and YFSETQ. Trimming removed 5 bases from V and 4 bases from J; junction bases left unmatched: 7. CDR3 sequence reads: CASSPGQGWNQPQHF. The CDR3 coding sequence is TGCGCCAGCAGTCCGGGACAGGGATGGAATCAGCCCCAGCATTTT.

J is TRBJ1-1 and V is TRBV3-1 (or the pseudogene TRBV3-2); D is unclear. V lost 1 base to trimming and J lost 1 base, with 10 bases between them. Germline lookup yields CDR1 LGHDT and CDR2 YNNKEL (reference sequence). The CDR3 is made up of 15 amino acids. The CDR3 region is CASSQGRSRNTEAFF. CDR3 in DNA: TGTGCCAGCAGCCAAGGCAGGTCCCGGAACACTGAAGCTTTCTTT.

CDR3 amino acids: CASSQWGQDGYTF. CDR3 DNA sequence: TGTGCCAGTAGTCAGTGGGGACAGGACGGCTACACCTTC. This sequence joins TRBV19 and TRBJ1-2; 8 bases are shared with TRBD1. Trimming took 5 bases from V and 8 from J; bases not matched to a gene: 7. This CDR3 spans 13 amino acids. Germline assignment: CDR1 LNHDA and CDR2 SQIVND (reference sequence). Combining the CDR3 with reference TRBV19 and TRBJ1-2 gives the whole variable domain DGGITQSPKYLFRKEGQNVTLSCEQNLNHDAMYWYRQDPGQGLRLIYYSQIVNDFQKGDIAEGYSVSREKKESFPLTVTSAQKNPTAFYLCASSQWGQDGYTFGSGTRLTVV.

V and J are TRBV14 and TRBJ1-1, with D perhaps matching TRBD1 (5 bases). The CDR3 covers 15 residues. Germline V lookup: CDR1 SGHDN, CDR2 FVKESK. V lost 4 bases and J lost 1, with 13 bases in between. CDR3 bases: TGTGCCAGCAGCCCTCGACAGAGCTGGAACACTGAAGCTTTCTTT. Translation gives CASSPRQSWNTEAFF.

The genes are TRBV6-4 and TRBJ1-5; D ambiguous. V was shortened by 3 bases and J by 0 bases, with 6 bases between the two germline ends. Germline values: CDR1 MRHNA, CDR2 SNTAGT. This CDR3 has 14 amino acids. The CDR3 protein is CASSEAYSNQPQHF. The CDR3 nucleotides read TGTGCCAGCAGTGAGGCTTATAGCAATCAGCCCCAGCATTTT.

The chain links TRBV7-8 to TRBJ1-4; 10 positions agree with TRBD1. CDR1 and CDR2 (germline): SGHVS, FQNEAQ. This CDR3 is 17 amino acids long. Trimming took 7 bases from V and 2 from J; bases not matched to a gene: 10. The CDR3 reads CASNPTGGLLTNEKLFF. The CDR3 DNA reads as TGTGCCAGCAACCCGACAGGGGGCCTTTTGACTAATGAAAAACTGTTTTTT.

This clone was counted between two and nine times. The gene calls are TRBV19 and TRBJ2-2; 7 bases agree with TRBD1. V trimming: 5 bases; J trimming: 1 base; junction bases outside the gene matches: 4. This CDR3 spans 15 amino acids. Per the germline V gene, CDR1 is LNHDA and CDR2 is SQIVND (reference sequence). CDR3 sequence: CASSPHRGNTGELFF. DNA of the CDR3: TGTGCCAGTAGTCCTCACAGGGGGAACACCGGGGAGCTGTTTTTT.

The genes are TRBV9 and TRBJ2-7; tentative D call: TRBD2 (5 bases). The CDR3 is made up of 14 amino acids. Per germline, CDR1 SGDLS and CDR2 YYNGEE. V lost 7 bases and J lost 2, with 16 bases in between. The CDR3 DNA follows: TGTGCCAGCTCCTATGGGGAGAGGACCTACGAGCAGTACTTC. It translates to CASSYGERTYEQYF.

This clone was detected only once. The chain has TRBV5-8 and TRBJ1-5; D not resolved. CDR1 is SGHTS and CDR2 is YDEGEE in the germline V gene. V was trimmed by 2 bases and J by 4 bases, leaving 4 bases between them. The CDR3 extends over 12 amino acids. In nucleotides, the CDR3 is TGTGCCAGCAGCTTCGGTAATCAGCCCCAGCATTTT. Amino acid sequence: CASSFGNQPQHF.

The V gene is TRBV19, the J gene TRBJ1-3; no clear D gene. This CDR3 has 16 residues. Germline loops: CDR1 LNHDA, CDR2 SQIVND (reference sequence). Trimming stripped 7 bases from V and 0 bases from J, with 16 bases between. The CDR3 loop reads CASIGARESSGNTIYF. The CDR3 DNA reads TGTGCCAGTATTGGAGCCCGGGAGAGCTCTGGAAACACCATATATTTT.

The rearrangement joins TRBV5-1 to TRBJ1-3; 9 bases are shared with TRBD1. Germline V CDR1 and CDR2: SGHRS, YFSETQ. Losses at the gene ends were 1 base for V and 7 bases for J; bases not matched to a gene: 12. There are 17 residues in the CDR3. CDR3 amino acids: CASSLFRQGVFGNTIYF. The CDR3, as DNA: TGCGCCAGCAGCTTGTTTAGACAGGGGGTTTTTGGGAACACCATATATTTT.

The chain has TRBV5-5 and TRBJ2-7, with TRBD1 matching 8 bases. The junction had 12 bases not matched to a gene; V was cut back by 4 bases and J by 12 bases. Germline-derived CDR1 and CDR2 are SGHKS and YYEKEE (reference sequence). The CDR3 has 13 amino acids. CDR3 region: CASSTDRERWWYF. The DNA of the CDR3 is TGTGCCAGCAGCACGGACAGGGAGCGGTGGTGGTACTTC.

The chain is built from TRBV9 and TRBJ2-2; perhaps TRBD2 as D (5 bases). CDR3 size: 17 residues. Germline V gives CDR1 SGDLS, CDR2 YYNGEE. Deletions cut 0 bases from V and 1 base from J, with 13 bases between. The CDR3 loop reads CASSVGAGLMNTGELFF. DNA of the CDR3: TGTGCCAGCAGCGTAGGCGCAGGACTCATGAACACCGGGGAGCTGTTTTTT.

The chain's CDR3 is CASSPNRGSSSYNEQFF. The CDR3 DNA is TGTGCCAGCAGCCCCAACAGGGGGTCGAGCTCCTACAATGAGCAGTTCTTC. J is TRBJ2-1 and V is TRBV6-7; 8 nucleotides match TRBD1. TRBV6-7 is an ORF for which the function is uncertain. Trimming took 6 bases from V and 0 from J; bases not matched to a gene: 10. This CDR3 has 17 residues.

This clone was seen once. The chain is built from TRBV5-1 and TRBJ2-5, with D possibly TRBD1 on 5 matching bases. This CDR3 spans 15 amino acids. In germline, CDR1 is SGHRS, CDR2 YFSETQ. V was trimmed by 2 bases and J by 2 bases, leaving 13 bases between them. The CDR3 region is CASSFQGAQQETQYF. The CDR3 DNA follows: TGCGCCAGCAGCTTTCAAGGGGCGCAGCAAGAGACCCAGTACTTC.

This clone was seen only once. This chain connects TRBV11-3 to TRBJ2-1; 10 bases map to TRBD2. The CDR3 sequence is 17 residues long. Trimming at V came to 4 bases and at J to 5 bases, leaving 11 bases not matched to a gene. CDR1 is SGHNT and CDR2 is YENEEA in the germline V gene. CDR3 DNA: TGTGCCAGCAGCTCGGAACCTCTAGCGGGAGTTCACAATGAGCAGTTCTTC. This encodes CASSSEPLAGVHNEQFF.

Regarding this clone: Distinct nucleotide sequences in the sample also encode this CDR3. The CDR3 spells CASSRDRDNSPLHF. CDR3 sequence (DNA): TGCGCCAGCAGCCGTGACAGGGATAATTCACCCCTCCACTTT. The J gene is TRBJ1-6, the V gene TRBV5-1; 7 nucleotides align to TRBD1. V lost 4 bases, J lost 5 bases, and 3 bases stayed unmatched. CDR3 length: 14 residues. In germline, CDR1 is SGHRS, CDR2 YFSETQ.

The gene calls are TRBV19 and TRBJ1-5, with 7 bases aligning to TRBD1. Germline V gene lookup returns CDR1 LNHDA and CDR2 SQIVND (reference sequence). Unmatched junction bases numbered 10, after V lost 5 bases and J lost 6 bases. The CDR3 runs to 15 residues. Here the CDR3 DNA reads TGTGCCAGTAGTCCTATCCACAGGGGAAGTCAGCCCCAGCATTTT. This sequence encodes CASSPIHRGSQPQHF.

Remarks on this clone: An end of the junction differs from the germline gene, which may be a read error. The chain combines TRBV12-5 with TRBJ1-5; D is unresolved. Germline CDR1 reads LGHNT; CDR2 reads FRNRAP. This CDR3 comprises 13 residues. The CDR3 here is CASGLDSNHPQHF. The CDR3 DNA follows: TGTGCTAGTGGTTTGGACTCTAATCATCCCCAGCATTTT.

The chain employs TRBV6-4 and TRBJ2-1; 11 bases agree with TRBD1. Germline V gene lookup returns CDR1 MRHNA and CDR2 SNTAGT. There are 15 residues in the CDR3. The junction had 5 bases not matched to a gene; V was cut back by 6 bases and J by 4 bases. In nucleotides, the CDR3 is TGTGCCAGCAGACGGACAGGGGGCATTTACAATGAGCAGTTCTTC. It codes for CASRRTGGIYNEQFF.

The CDR3 protein is CASSEGEGTAITYSNQPQHF. DNA for the CDR3: TGTGCCAGCAGTGAAGGAGAAGGGACAGCAATTACCTATAGCAATCAGCCCCAGCATTTT. V gene TRBV6-1 combines with J gene TRBJ1-5; 7 nucleotides align to TRBD1. Germline lookup yields CDR1 MNHNS and CDR2 SASEGT. Trimming at V came to 1 base and at J to 0 bases, leaving 15 bases not matched to a gene. CDR3 length: 20 residues.

The chain combines TRBV12-5 with TRBJ1-2; 7 nucleotides align to TRBD1. CDR1 is LGHNT and CDR2 is FRNRAP in the germline V gene. This CDR3 has 16 residues. After removal of 1 base from V and 2 bases from J, the junction contained 7 bases not matched to a gene. The CDR3 protein is CASGLDKPTGNYGYTF. CDR3 in DNA: TGTGCTAGTGGTTTGGACAAACCGACAGGGAACTATGGCTACACCTTC.

This chain uses TRBV3-1 (or the pseudogene TRBV3-2) with TRBJ2-3; 7 nucleotides align to TRBD1. The germline CDR1 and CDR2 sequences are LGHDT and YNNKEL (reference sequence). The ends lost 4 bases at V and 6 bases at J; junction bases unmatched: 22. This CDR3 has 19 amino acids. This CDR3 reads CASSLRLGTALAYSDTQYF. CDR3 in DNA: TGTGCCAGCAGCCTAAGGTTAGGGACAGCCCTAGCTTATTCGGATACGCAGTATTTT.

The chain carries TRBV7-3 and TRBJ2-3; D unresolved. This CDR3 has 13 amino acids. Per the germline V gene, CDR1 is SGHTA and CDR2 is FQGTGA. Trimming took 5 bases from V and 1 from J, leaving 7 bases between them. CDR3 DNA: TGTGCCAGCAGCACCCGGGGCACAGATACGCAGTATTTT. Residues: CASSTRGTDTQYF.

The genes are TRBV5-1 and TRBJ2-5; D not resolved. Per germline, CDR1 SGHRS and CDR2 YFSETQ. CDR3 length equals 15 residues. The V end lost 2 bases, the J end lost 4 bases, and 15 bases lay between the germline ends. The CDR3 protein is CASSFGVASRETQYF. CDR3 in DNA: TGCGCCAGCAGCTTTGGCGTAGCCTCACGAGAGACCCAGTACTTC.

Note on this clone: This same CDR3 is encoded by further DNA sequences in the sample. The rearrangement links TRBV29-1 to TRBJ2-7, with 7 bases identical to TRBD1. Germline V gene data show CDR1 as SQVTM and CDR2 as ANQGSEA. This CDR3 has 12 residues. J gave up 2 bases and V 6 bases, and 4 bases lay outside the gene matches. The CDR3 spells CSVRQGPYEQYF. For the CDR3, the DNA is TGCAGCGTCCGACAGGGACCCTACGAGCAGTACTTC.

The count of this clone is one. The J gene is TRBJ2-3, the V gene TRBV9, with D perhaps TRBD2 (6 bases). Trimming left V 0 bases short and J 2 bases short, with 16 bases between. CDR1 is SGDLS and CDR2 is YYNGEE in the germline V gene. The CDR3 covers 17 residues. The CDR3 is CASSVGGRPPPTDTQYF. The CDR3 bases are TGTGCCAGCAGCGTAGGTGGGAGGCCTCCACCCACAGATACGCAGTATTTT.